This T cell receptor (beta chain) was captured in a study of PD-L1 blockade in urothelial cancer. Study-level information: About 90% of the roughly 29 patients were men who had bladder-origin urothelial cancer.

The table came from immunoSEQ multiplex PCR; TCRdb's copy has only in-frame clones and leaves some out. Among about 110,000 clones listed, around 90% were seen once. The CDR3 runs 18 residues. CDR1 is SGHVS, CDR2 FQNEAQ, per germline. The V gene lost 1 base and the J gene lost 0 bases, with 16 bases spanning the gap. Sample time point: peripheral blood 6 weeks after treatment start. The sample consisted of PBMCs, taken around atezolizumab (anti-PD-L1) treatment. The gene calls are TRBV7-8 and TRBJ1-3; D remains ambiguous. The sequence derives from a man aged 55 to 70 with urothelial cancer. CDR3 bases: TGTGCCAGCAGCTTAGGATACCCCGGAGGGCTCTCTGGAAACACCATATATTTT. Amino acids: CASSLGYPGGLSGNTIYF.